The 17 T cell receptor beta chains reported below all come from one sample, sequenced in a study of tumor and adjacent non-tumor tissue in lung cancer. Three rounds of nested PCR, following a modified ARM-PCR protocol, produced the TCRbeta library. TCRdb redid the calling of the multiplex PCR reads with MiXCR, one entry per CDR3 protein. The sample includes some 70,000 distinct CDR3 sequences, around 70% seen only once; the top ten take roughly a quarter. RNA was extracted from bulk tissue without any cell sorting. More than 3 cm separated this lung sample from the edge of the tumor. Sequencing was carried out using distant non-tumor lung tissue. Receptors originate from a woman in her forties or fifties with non-small cell lung cancer.

This chain uses TRBV12-3 or TRBV12-4 with TRBJ2-5, with no clear D. Trimming pared 8 bases from V and 4 bases from J, leaving 14 bases between. This CDR3 comprises 13 residues. The CDR3 DNA is TGTGCCAGCGACCTTAACGTCGGAGAGACCCAGTACTTC. Its translation: CASDLNVGETQYF.

Comment on this clonotype: At one end the junction does not follow the germline gene, possibly because of a read error. This sequence joins TRBV30 and TRBJ2-1; TRBD2 might be the D (6 bases). Germline CDR1 GTSNPN, CDR2 SVGIG (reference sequence). The CDR3 is 15 amino acids. CDR3 in DNA: TGTGCCTGGAGTGTTCTAGCGTTAGCCTACAATGAGCAGCTCTTC. It codes for CAWSVLALAYNEQLF.

To note about this clonotype: Germline and junction disagree at one end, which may indicate a read error. The chain couples TRBV28 to TRBJ1-5; maybe TRBD1 (5 bases). Germline CDR1 MDHEN, CDR2 SYDVKM. This CDR3 has 16 amino acids. CDR3 bases: TGTGCTGGCAGTCTAACAAGCAGGGTTACGAATCAACCCCAGCATTTT. Its translation: CAGSLTSRVTNQPQHF.

This clonotype was observed a single time. V gene TRBV20-1 combines with J gene TRBJ1-2; no reliable D call. Germline CDR1 reads DFQATT; CDR2 reads SNEGSKA (reference sequence). V dropped 6 bases and J dropped 7 bases, with 12 bases sitting between them. CDR3 size: 11 residues. CDR3 residues: CSARTILGYTF. The DNA of the CDR3 is TGCAGTGCCAGGACCATCCTTGGCTACACCTTC.

This chain joins TRBV4-1 and TRBJ2-5; D gene ambiguous. V was cut by 1 base and J by 13 bases, with 25 bases left in between. Germline assignment: CDR1 MGHRA and CDR2 YSYEKL. There are 16 residues in the CDR3. The CDR3 nucleotides are TGCGCCAGCAGCCAAGCCAAGAGGAACGGCCGAGAGACTCGGTACTTC. This encodes CASSQAKRNGRETRYF.

This clonotype has a handful of counts. With a much larger clone just one base away, this may be a read error. Without the conserved terminal phenylalanine or tryptophan, this CDR3 likely stems from a read error. The rearrangement joins TRBV20-1 to TRBJ1-1; D unclear. Trimming pared 3 bases from V and 6 bases from J, leaving 11 bases between. Per germline, CDR1 DFQATT and CDR2 SNEGSKA (reference sequence). The CDR3 runs 12 residues. This CDR3 reads CSASYPGAEAFY. The CDR3 DNA follows: TGCAGTGCTAGTTACCCGGGAGCTGAAGCTTTCTAT.

This clonotype has a single count. One end of the junction does not line up with germline, which may come from a read error. V is TRBV20-1 and J is TRBJ2-1; the match to TRBD2 covers 10 bases. The CDR3 loop spans 19 amino acids. Germline values: CDR1 DFQATT, CDR2 SNEGSKA (reference sequence). Written as DNA, the CDR3 is TGTAGTGCTAGAGATTGGGGCGGAGCGGGAGGGAAGATGTACAATGAGCAGTTCTTC. Translation: CSARDWGGAGGKMYNEQFF.

On this clonotype: This may arise from a read error, as a much more abundant clone is one base away. The genes are TRBV4-1 and TRBJ2-1; possibly TRBD1 for D (5 bases). CDR1 and CDR2 from the germline V gene are MGHRA and YSYEKL. This CDR3 has 16 residues. Trimming took 0 bases from V and 0 from J, leaving 9 bases between them. The CDR3 is CASSQDPRDSYNEQFF. CDR3 coding DNA: TGCGCCAGCAGCCAAGATCCCAGGGACTCCTACAATGAGCAGTTCTTC.

Turning to this clonotype: At one end, the junction sequence differs from germline, possibly due to a read error. The chain is built from TRBV6-2 or TRBV6-3 and TRBJ1-5; D ambiguous. The CDR3 runs to 13 residues. Germline CDR1 and CDR2: MNHEY and SVGEGT. The DNA for the CDR3 is TGTGCCAGCAGTTTACTTGTCTATCAGCTCCAGCATTTT. Translated, it gives CASSLLVYQLQHF.

This clonotype has just one count. The V gene is TRBV5-1, the J gene TRBJ2-1; 14 nucleotides line up with TRBD2. Germline V CDR1 and CDR2: SGHRS, YFSETQ. The CDR3 is 15 amino acids. The ends lost 9 bases at V and 6 bases at J; junction bases unmatched: 8. Here the CDR3 reads CANTLGTSGSNEQFF. The CDR3 DNA reads TGCGCCAACACCCTTGGGACTAGCGGGAGCAATGAGCAGTTCTTC.

This clonotype was observed a handful of times. One base away lies a much larger clone, so this may be a sequencing read error. The V and J genes are TRBV29-1 and TRBJ2-7; D perhaps matches TRBD2 (5 bases). The germline V gene has CDR1 SQVTM and CDR2 ANQGSEA. The V and J ends lost 4 bases and 3 bases respectively, with 7 bases between them. The CDR3 has 11 amino acids. CDR3 DNA: TGCAGCGTTGTTCGGGACTACGAGCAGTACTTC. Translated: CSVVRDYEQYF.

About this clonotype: A much more abundant neighbour one base away suggests this may be a read error. The chain is built from TRBV20-1 and TRBJ1-1; possibly TRBD1 for D (5 bases). CDR1 and CDR2 (germline): DFQATT, SNEGSKA (reference sequence). This CDR3 spans 15 amino acids. DNA for the CDR3: TGCAGTGCTATAATGGGGGGGTCCATGAACACTGACGCTTTCTTT. Its translation: CSAIMGGSMNTDAFF.

With regard to this clonotype: A much larger clone differs by one base, so this may be a read error. CDR3 amino acids: CRGAGPTEASF. The CDR3 DNA is TGCAGAGGGGCAGGGCCCACTGAAGCTTCCTTT. The chain has TRBV20-1 and TRBJ1-1; TRBD1 might be the D (5 bases). The CDR3 contains 11 residues. Germline assignment: CDR1 DFQATT and CDR2 SNEGSKA (reference sequence).

Concerning this clonotype: One end of the junction is discordant with germline, which a read error may explain. The V call is TRBV20-1, the J call TRBJ2-1; D is unresolved. CDR3 length: 14 amino acids. Germline assignment: CDR1 DFQATT and CDR2 SNEGSKA (reference sequence). The CDR3 nucleotides are TGCAGTGCTAGAGGTTGGTCAATCCACAATGAGCAGCTCTTC. Its translation is CSARGWSIHNEQLF.

This clonotype was observed a single time. A junction boundary mismatches the germline segment, possibly from a read error. The chain links TRBV5-1 to TRBJ2-1; D might be TRBD1 (5 bases). CDR1 SGHRS and CDR2 YFSETQ come from the germline V gene. CDR3 length: 15 residues. The CDR3 protein is CASNLVTGSYNEQFF. The DNA for the CDR3 is TGCGCCAGCAACTTGGTTACAGGTTCCTACAATGAGCAGTTCTTC.

Concerning this clonotype: One end of the junction fails to match germline, which may point to a read error. This sequence joins TRBV6-5 and TRBJ2-3; 7 nucleotides line up with TRBD2. The CDR3 totals 11 residues. Germline V gene sequence: CDR1 MNHEY, CDR2 SVGAGI. Here the CDR3 reads CASGVGDTRYF. CDR3 bases: TGTGCAAGCGGGGTTGGGGATACGCGGTATTTT.

The J gene is TRBJ2-7, the V gene TRBV28, with TRBD2 matching 10 bases. The CDR3 runs to 14 residues. CDR1 is MDHEN, CDR2 SYDVKM, per germline. V lost 5 bases and J lost 7; bases outside the gene matches: 8. The CDR3 is CASSTPSGRMEQYF. In DNA, the CDR3 is TGTGCCAGCAGTACCCCTAGCGGGAGAATGGAGCAGTACTTC. The entire variable domain, with the rest obtained from reference TRBV28 and TRBJ2-7, is as follows: DVKVTQSSRYLVKRTGEKVFLECVQDMDHENMFWYRQDPGLGLRLIYFSYDVKMKEKGDIPEGYSVSREKKERFSLILESASTNQTSMYLCASSTPSGRMEQYFGPGTRLTVT.